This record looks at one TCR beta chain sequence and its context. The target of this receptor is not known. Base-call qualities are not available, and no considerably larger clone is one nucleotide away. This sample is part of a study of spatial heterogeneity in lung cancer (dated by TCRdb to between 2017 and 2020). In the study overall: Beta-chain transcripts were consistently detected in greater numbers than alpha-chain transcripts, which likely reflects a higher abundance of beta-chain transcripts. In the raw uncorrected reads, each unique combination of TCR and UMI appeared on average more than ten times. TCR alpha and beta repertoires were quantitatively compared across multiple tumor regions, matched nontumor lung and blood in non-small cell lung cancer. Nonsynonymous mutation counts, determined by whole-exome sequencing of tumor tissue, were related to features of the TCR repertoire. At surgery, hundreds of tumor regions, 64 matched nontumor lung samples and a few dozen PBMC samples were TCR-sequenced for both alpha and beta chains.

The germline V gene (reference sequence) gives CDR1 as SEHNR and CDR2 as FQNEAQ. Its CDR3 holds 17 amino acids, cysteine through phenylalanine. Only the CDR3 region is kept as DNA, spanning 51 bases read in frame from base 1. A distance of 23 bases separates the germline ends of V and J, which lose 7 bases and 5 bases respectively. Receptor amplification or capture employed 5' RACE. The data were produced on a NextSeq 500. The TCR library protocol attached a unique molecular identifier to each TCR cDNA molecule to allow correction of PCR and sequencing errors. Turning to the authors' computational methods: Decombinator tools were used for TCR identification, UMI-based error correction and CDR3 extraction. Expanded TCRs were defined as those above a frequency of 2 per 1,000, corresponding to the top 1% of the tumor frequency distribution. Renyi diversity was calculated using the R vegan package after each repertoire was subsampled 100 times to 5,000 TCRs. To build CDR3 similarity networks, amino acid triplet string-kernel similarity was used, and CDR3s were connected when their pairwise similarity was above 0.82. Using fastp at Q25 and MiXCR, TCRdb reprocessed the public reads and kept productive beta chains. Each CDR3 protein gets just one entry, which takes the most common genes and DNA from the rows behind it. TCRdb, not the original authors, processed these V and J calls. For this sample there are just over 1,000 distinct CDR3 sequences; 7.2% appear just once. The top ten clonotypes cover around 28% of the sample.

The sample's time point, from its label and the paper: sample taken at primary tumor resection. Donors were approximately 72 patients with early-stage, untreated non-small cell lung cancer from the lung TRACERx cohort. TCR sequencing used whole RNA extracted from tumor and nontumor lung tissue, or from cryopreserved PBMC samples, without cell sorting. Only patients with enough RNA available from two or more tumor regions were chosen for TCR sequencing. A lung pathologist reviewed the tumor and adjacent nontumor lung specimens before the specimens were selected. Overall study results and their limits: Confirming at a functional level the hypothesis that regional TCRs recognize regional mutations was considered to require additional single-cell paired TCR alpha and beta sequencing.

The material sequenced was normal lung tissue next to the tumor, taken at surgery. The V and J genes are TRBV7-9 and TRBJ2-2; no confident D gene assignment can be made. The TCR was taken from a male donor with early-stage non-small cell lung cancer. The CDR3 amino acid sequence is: CASNPGWYPPQTGELFF. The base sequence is TGTGCCAGCAACCCCGGTTGGTACCCACCACAAACCGGGGAGCTGTTTTTT.